This section outlines one T cell receptor beta chain sequence together with its context. Using immunoSEQ multiplex PCR, the repertoire was profiled, and TCRdb retains in-frame clones only, with some absent. The sample carries 150,000 or so clones, roughly 90% recorded once. Germline CDR1 is KGHSH and CDR2 is LQKENI. CDR3 size: 14 residues. Trimming took off 3 bases at V and 3 bases at J, with 9 bases between the two ends. The sample is drawn from a study of control samples from healthy donors and cancer patients. The receptor was derived from a woman between 45 and 60 years old in good health. Sequencing was done on a sample of blood. The chain joins TRBV18 to TRBJ1-5; D may be TRBD1 (5 bases). CDR3 in amino acids: CASSPDTPNQPQHF. CDR3 DNA: TGTGCCAGCTCACCGGACACACCCAATCAGCCCCAGCATTTT.